This T cell receptor beta chain was recorded in a study of graft-versus-host responses after intestinal transplantation. The V gene end was trimmed by 4 bases and the J gene end by 5 bases; junction bases not matched to a gene: 12. This CDR3 has 17 residues. Germline values: CDR1 SGHKS, CDR2 YYEKEE (reference sequence). Produced via immunoSEQ multiplex PCR; TCRdb's table is partial and in-frame only. The data show approximately 63,000 clones, with about 94% seen just once and more than 0.3% held by the top ten. Points on this clone: The antigen remains undetermined.

The chain uses TRBV5-5 and TRBJ1-2; 12 nucleotides line up with TRBD1. Source: unstimulated CD4+ T cells sorted from spleen or lymph node cells, taken before transplant. The sequence was collected from a human donor who was the organ donor for an intestinal transplant. The CDR3 DNA reads TGTGCCAGCAGCCCCGTTTTGGGACAGGGGGCTCTATATGGCTACACCTTC. This gives the protein CASSPVLGQGALYGYTF.